This is a list of T cell receptor beta chains from one sample in a study of Ad26.COV2.S vaccination and SARS-CoV-2 variants. The assay was immunoSEQ multiplex PCR, and TCRdb's table has in-frame clones only and misses some. The sample consists of fewer than 800,000 clones, roughly 90% of them appearing once. The material was peripheral blood, obtained in a trial of Ad26.COV2.S vaccine versus placebo. The receptors originated from a person between 18 and 65 years old who received the Ad26.COV2.S COVID-19 vaccine or a placebo. Both conserved end residues are part of each CDR3. The order of the fields is V gene, CDR3 protein.

v_gene: TRBV18; CDR3aa: CASSPLAGPNYGYTF
v_gene: TRBV15; CDR3aa: CATSRELGGGIGETQYF
v_gene: TRBV5-8; CDR3aa: CASSLGTAWYNEQFF
v_gene: TRBV6-5; CDR3aa: CASSYSAGVLSEAFF
v_gene: TRBV12-5; CDR3aa: CASGLVRGQGAPGYTF
v_gene: TRBV19; CDR3aa: CASSMMGGVSYNEQFF
v_gene: TRBV7-2; CDR3aa: CASSFEGFPYGYTF
v_gene: TRBV19; CDR3aa: CASSIESHSYNEQFF
v_gene: TRBV7-3; CDR3aa: CASSLSPAYGYTF
v_gene: TRBV5-4; CDR3aa: CASSLRAAPYNEQFF
v_gene: TRBV5-5; CDR3aa: CASSLEFGAFHEQFF
v_gene: TRBV7-9; CDR3aa: CASGTDEQYF
v_gene: TRBV13; CDR3aa: CASSLGGASYNEQFF
v_gene: TRBV9; CDR3aa: CASSPLNSPLHF
v_gene: TRBV10-3; CDR3aa: CAISIMGGYNEQFF
v_gene: TRBV29-1; CDR3aa: CSSRDRGWAFF
v_gene: TRBV6-5; CDR3aa: CASDSYGYTF
v_gene: TRBV30; CDR3aa: CAWSGVNEQFF
v_gene: TRBV5-6; CDR3aa: CASSLGTVDTQYF
v_gene: TRBV5-5; CDR3aa: CASSGQVYFTEQFF
v_gene: TRBV19; CDR3aa: CATSEGLRTYEQYF
v_gene: TRBV27; CDR3aa: CASSLVGKSSYEQYF
v_gene: TRBV5-1; CDR3aa: CASSQGQGIADTQYF
v_gene: TRBV5-1; CDR3aa: CASSWGTVKNTEAFF
v_gene: TRBV6-5; CDR3aa: CASRVRDSGSEQYF
v_gene: TRBV7-6; CDR3aa: CASSLGTGVAEKLFF
v_gene: TRBV30; CDR3aa: CAWGGSLSNSPLHF
v_gene: TRBV4-2; CDR3aa: CASSQDGPRAGNTIYF
v_gene: TRBV18; CDR3aa: CASSPRRADTQYF
v_gene: TRBV6-2/TRBV6-3; CDR3aa: CASSYFRDTGELFF
v_gene: TRBV7-9; CDR3aa: CASSPTSASYNEQFF
v_gene: TRBV6-5; CDR3aa: CASRLAYEQYF
v_gene: TRBV20-1; CDR3aa: CSASVPERPYNHEQFF
v_gene: TRBV24-1; CDR3aa: CATRPPGTGELFF
v_gene: TRBV10-3; CDR3aa: CAISDSPSMVYEQYF
v_gene: TRBV10-3; CDR3aa: CAIALGVGVYGYTF
v_gene: TRBV6-2/TRBV6-3; CDR3aa: CASSYRTGTVNSPLHF
v_gene: TRBV5-6; CDR3aa: CASSPADRAYGYTF
v_gene: TRBV5-8; CDR3aa: CASSLFALYNEQFF
v_gene: TRBV5-8; CDR3aa: CASSLTDTQYF
v_gene: TRBV5-8; CDR3aa: CASSPWTGDTGELFF
v_gene: TRBV11-3; CDR3aa: CASSLWTGEDEQFF
v_gene: TRBV29-1; CDR3aa: CSVGVLDEQFF
v_gene: TRBV6-6; CDR3aa: CASRSGGAGQYF
v_gene: TRBV5-4; CDR3aa: CASSSTYNEQFF
v_gene: TRBV10-3; CDR3aa: CAIRRDTEAFF
v_gene: TRBV19; CDR3aa: CASSPQGTFTDTQYF
v_gene: TRBV19; CDR3aa: CASKRDSPNYGYTF
v_gene: TRBV4-3; CDR3aa: CASSQDGTGRSGELFF
v_gene: TRBV29-1; CDR3aa: CSVELAGVGTDTQYF
v_gene: TRBV5-1; CDR3aa: CASSLTGAGGNTIYF
v_gene: TRBV14; CDR3aa: CASSQEGWRNIQYF
v_gene: TRBV30; CDR3aa: CAWNLQGFSEAFF
v_gene: TRBV5-6; CDR3aa: CASSSDPGNTIYF
v_gene: TRBV2; CDR3aa: CASSRGLVMGEQFF
v_gene: TRBV2; CDR3aa: CASTQNRGPYNEQFF
v_gene: TRBV18; CDR3aa: CASSPTGGSYNSPLHF